This TCR beta chain emerged from a study of T cell responses to AZD1222 COVID-19 vaccine. The CDR3 length is 15 residues. Germline trimming cut 1 base from V and 8 bases from J; bases unmatched to any gene: 6. The germline V gene encodes CDR1 SGHTA and CDR2 FQGNSA. The data were produced by immunoSEQ multiplex PCR, yet TCRdb's version contains in-frame clones alone and is incomplete. In the table there are 95,000 to 110,000 clones, 91% of which are singletons. The clonotype was recovered from an adult in good health. Sequencing was performed on peripheral blood, taken on day 0 of AZD1222 vaccination. The rearrangement joins TRBV7-2 to TRBJ2-3, with 10 bases fitting TRBD2. The CDR3 sequence: CASSLDSLAGVTQYF. The CDR3 coding sequence is TGTGCCAGCAGCTTAGACTCCCTAGCGGGGGTTACGCAGTATTTT. Full variable domain (missing parts from reference TRBV7-2 and TRBJ2-3): GAGVSQSPSNKVTEKGKDVELRCDPISGHTALYWYRQSLGQGLEFLIYFQGNSAPDKSGLPSDRFSAERTGGSVSTLTIQRTQQEDSAVYLCASSLDSLAGVTQYFGPGTRLTVL.